Here is one T cell receptor beta chain with its context. Antigen: not known. Donors were nominally healthy when sampled, though unrecorded immune exposures were likely. The entry originates in a study of cytomegalovirus exposure and HLA in healthy donors. Overall study results and limits: Researchers had no immune exposure information except CMV serostatus available. CMV antigen specificity was confirmed in vitro for three CMV-associated chains.

Looked up from germline, CDR1 is SGHTA and CDR2 is FQGNSA. The CDR3 covers 17 residues. Trimming at V came to 6 bases and at J to 5 bases, leaving 13 bases not matched to a gene. Primers: 60 Vbeta forward and 13 Jbeta reverse. Data came from immunoSEQ multiplex PCR; TCRdb stores just in-frame clones and leaves some out. The sample has 150,000 to 200,000 clones; around 68% are singletons. The receptor was derived from a girl aged 5-17 years in good health and CMV-seronegative. The chain recombines TRBV7-2 with TRBJ2-1; TRBD2 matches 10 bases. The sequenced sample was PBMCs. CDR3 nucleotide sequence: TGTGCCAGCAGGCCTTTTATAGCGGGGGGTCCAAACAATGAGCAGTTCTTC. Translation gives CASRPFIAGGPNNEQFF.